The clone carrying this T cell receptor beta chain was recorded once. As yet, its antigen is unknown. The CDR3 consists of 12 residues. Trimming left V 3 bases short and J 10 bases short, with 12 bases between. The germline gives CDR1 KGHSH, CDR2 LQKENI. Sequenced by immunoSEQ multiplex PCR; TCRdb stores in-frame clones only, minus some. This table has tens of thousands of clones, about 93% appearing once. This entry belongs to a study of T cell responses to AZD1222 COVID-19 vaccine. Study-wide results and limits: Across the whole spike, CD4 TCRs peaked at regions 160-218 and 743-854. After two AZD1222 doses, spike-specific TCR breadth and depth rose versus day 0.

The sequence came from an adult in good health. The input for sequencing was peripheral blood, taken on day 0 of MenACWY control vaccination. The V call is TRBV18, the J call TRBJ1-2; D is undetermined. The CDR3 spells CASSPGEAYYTF. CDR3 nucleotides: TGTGCCAGCTCACCGGGCGAGGCCTACTACACCTTC.